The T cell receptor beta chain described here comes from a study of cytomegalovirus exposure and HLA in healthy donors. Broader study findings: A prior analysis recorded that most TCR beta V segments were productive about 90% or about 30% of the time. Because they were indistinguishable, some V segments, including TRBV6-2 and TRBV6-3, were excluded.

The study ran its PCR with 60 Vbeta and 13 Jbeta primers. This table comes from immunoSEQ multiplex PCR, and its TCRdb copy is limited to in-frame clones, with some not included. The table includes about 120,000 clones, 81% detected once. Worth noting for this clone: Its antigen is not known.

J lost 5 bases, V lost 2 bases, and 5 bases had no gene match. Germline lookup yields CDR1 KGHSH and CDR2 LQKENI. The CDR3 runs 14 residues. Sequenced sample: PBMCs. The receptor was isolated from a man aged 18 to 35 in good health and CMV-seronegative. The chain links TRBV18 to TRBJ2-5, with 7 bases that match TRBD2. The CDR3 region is CASSPSGTGETQYF. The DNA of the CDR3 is TGTGCCAGCTCACCAAGCGGGACGGGCGAGACCCAGTACTTC.